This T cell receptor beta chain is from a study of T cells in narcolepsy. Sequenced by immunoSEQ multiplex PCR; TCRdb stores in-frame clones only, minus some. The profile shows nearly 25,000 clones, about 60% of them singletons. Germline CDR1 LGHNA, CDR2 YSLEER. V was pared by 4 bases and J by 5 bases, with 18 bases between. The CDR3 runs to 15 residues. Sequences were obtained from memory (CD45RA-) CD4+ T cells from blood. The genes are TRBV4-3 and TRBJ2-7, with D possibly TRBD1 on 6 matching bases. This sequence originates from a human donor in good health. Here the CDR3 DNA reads TGCGCCAGCAGCCGCCGACTGCAGGGGCAACACGAGCAGTACTTC. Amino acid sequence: CASSRRLQGQHEQYF.